This TCR beta chain was found in a study of CD8+CD57+ T cells in acquired aplastic anemia. The TCR beta profiling, which covered VDJ combination and CDR3 sequence, was carried out using genomic DNA as the template. TCRdb reprocessed the reads via MiXCR and lists one record per CDR3 protein. The table has 200,000 to 250,000 distinct CDR3 sequences, roughly two thirds seen once; the top ten hold about 60%. For sequencing, patients were chosen who had shown expansion of CD8+CD57+ cells by flow cytometry. The ends were cut back, 5 bases at V and 5 bases at J, with 12 bases in the middle. This CDR3 is 13 amino acids long. The V gene's germline CDR1 is SSHAT and CDR2 FNYEAQ (reference sequence).

The TCR comes from a human donor with aplastic anemia. The sample comprised sorted CD4+, CD8+, or CD8+CD57+ T cells (not recorded which) from PBMCs. J is TRBJ2-5 and V is TRBV7-7, with D possibly being TRBD2 (6 bases). The CDR3 DNA sequence: TGTGCCAGCAGCACCGGTCGGGGGGAGACCCAGTACTTC. It yields the protein CASSTGRGETQYF.